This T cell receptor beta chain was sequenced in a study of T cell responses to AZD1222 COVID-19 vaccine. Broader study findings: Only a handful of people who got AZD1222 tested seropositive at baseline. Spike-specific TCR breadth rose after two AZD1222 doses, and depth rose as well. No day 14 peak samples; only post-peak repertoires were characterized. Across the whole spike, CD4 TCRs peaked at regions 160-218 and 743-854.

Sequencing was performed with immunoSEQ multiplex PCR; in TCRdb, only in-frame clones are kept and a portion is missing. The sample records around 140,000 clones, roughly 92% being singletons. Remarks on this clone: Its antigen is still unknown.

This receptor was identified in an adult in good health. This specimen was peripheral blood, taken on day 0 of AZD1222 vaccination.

This CDR3 reads CALILRTNTIYF. The CDR3 DNA sequence: TGTGCCTTGATACTTCGGACGAACACCATATATTTT. The chain joins TRBV30 to TRBJ1-3; D not certain. There are 12 residues in the CDR3. Trimming shortened V by 7 bases and J by 7 bases, and 14 bases separated the two germline ends. Looked up from germline, CDR1 is GTSNPN and CDR2 is SVGIG (reference sequence).